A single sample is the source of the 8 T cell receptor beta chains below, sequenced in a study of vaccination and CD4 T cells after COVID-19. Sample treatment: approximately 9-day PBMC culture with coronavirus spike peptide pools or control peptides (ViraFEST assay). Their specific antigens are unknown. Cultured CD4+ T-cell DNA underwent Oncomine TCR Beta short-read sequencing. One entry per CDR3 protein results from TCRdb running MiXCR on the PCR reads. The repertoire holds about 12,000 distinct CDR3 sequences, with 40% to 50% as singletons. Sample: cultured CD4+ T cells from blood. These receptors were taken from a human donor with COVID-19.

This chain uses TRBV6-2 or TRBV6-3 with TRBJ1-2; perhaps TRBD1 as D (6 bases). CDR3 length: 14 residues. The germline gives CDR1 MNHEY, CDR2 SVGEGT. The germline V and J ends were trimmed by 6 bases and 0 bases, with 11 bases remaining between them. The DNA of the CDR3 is TGTGCCAGCAGGTCGACAGGTTCTAACTATGGCTACACCTTC. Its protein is CASRSTGSNYGYTF.

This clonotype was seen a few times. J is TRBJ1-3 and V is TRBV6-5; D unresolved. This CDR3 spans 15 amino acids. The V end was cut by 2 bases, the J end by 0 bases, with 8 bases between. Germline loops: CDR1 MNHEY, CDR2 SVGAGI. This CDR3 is CASSYRPLSGNTIYF. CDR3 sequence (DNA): TGTGCCAGCAGTTACAGGCCACTCTCTGGAAACACCATATATTTT.

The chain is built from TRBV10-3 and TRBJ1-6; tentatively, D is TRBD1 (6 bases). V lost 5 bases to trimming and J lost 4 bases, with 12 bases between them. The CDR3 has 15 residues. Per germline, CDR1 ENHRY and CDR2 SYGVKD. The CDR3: CAISRETGYNSPLHF. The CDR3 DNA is TGTGCCATCAGTCGGGAGACAGGATATAATTCACCCCTCCACTTT.

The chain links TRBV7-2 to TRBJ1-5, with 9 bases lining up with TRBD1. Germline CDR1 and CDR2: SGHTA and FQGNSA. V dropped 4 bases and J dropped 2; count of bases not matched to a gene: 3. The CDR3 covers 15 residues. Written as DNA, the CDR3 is TGTGCCAGCAGCTATCGGACAGGGGGCAATCAGCCCCAGCATTTT. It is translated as CASSYRTGGNQPQHF.

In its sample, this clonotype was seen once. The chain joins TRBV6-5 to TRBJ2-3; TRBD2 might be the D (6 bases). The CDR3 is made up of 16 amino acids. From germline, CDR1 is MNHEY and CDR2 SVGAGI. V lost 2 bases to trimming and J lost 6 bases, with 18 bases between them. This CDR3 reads CASSYKGRSGSDTQYF. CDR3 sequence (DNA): TGTGCCAGCAGTTACAAGGGGAGGAGTGGTAGTGATACGCAGTATTTT.

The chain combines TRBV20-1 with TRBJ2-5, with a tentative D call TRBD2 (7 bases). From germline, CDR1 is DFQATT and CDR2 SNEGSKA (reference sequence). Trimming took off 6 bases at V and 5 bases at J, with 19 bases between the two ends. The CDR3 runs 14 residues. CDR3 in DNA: TGCAGTGCCCAAGAGAGTAGGGGGGGGGAGACCCAGTACTTC. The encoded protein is CSAQESRGGETQYF.

The CDR3 DNA follows: TGTGCCAGCTCACCCAGGAGGGAACTAAACACTGAAGCTTTCTTT. Translation: CASSPRRELNTEAFF. The chain links TRBV18 to TRBJ1-1, with unresolved D. V lost 3 bases, J lost 2 bases, and 13 bases lay in between. CDR3 size: 15 residues. In germline, CDR1 is KGHSH, CDR2 LQKENI.

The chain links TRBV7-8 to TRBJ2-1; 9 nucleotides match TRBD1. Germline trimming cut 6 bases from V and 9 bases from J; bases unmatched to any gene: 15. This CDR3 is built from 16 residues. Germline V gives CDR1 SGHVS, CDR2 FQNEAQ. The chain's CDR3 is CASRLGPGQGSAEQFF. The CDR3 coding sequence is TGTGCCAGCAGACTCGGGCCGGGACAGGGATCAGCTGAGCAGTTCTTC.